This TCR beta chain originates from a study of Graves' ophthalmopathy and Graves' hyperthyroidism. General study findings and limits: Thyroid clonotypes that were expanded above 0.001 frequency mostly also appeared in blood.

A word on this clonotype: Antigen unknown.

All donors with ophthalmopathy were recorded as having moderate-to-severe activity, CAS ≥3, NOSPECS ≥4 and a duration under 3 months. Excluded were patients with other autoimmune diseases, uncontrolled infections, pregnancy or lactation. PBMCs originated in under 13 ml of fresh peripheral blood. Amplification from RNA transcripts yielded the TCR beta CDR3 regions. Second-round multiplex PCR came after a first-round RT-PCR that employed HTBI primers. MiXCR, applied by TCRdb to the multiplex PCR reads, yields one record per CDR3 protein. In the table there are some 210,000 distinct CDR3 sequences, under 30% of which are singletons. This CDR3 spans 13 amino acids. V was cut by 8 bases and J by 5 bases, with 15 bases left in between. CDR1 is MNHEY and CDR2 is SVGEGT in the germline V gene.

Material: peripheral blood. This clonotype was sampled from a man aged 45-60 years with Graves' ophthalmopathy. V gene TRBV6-2 or TRBV6-3 combines with J gene TRBJ1-2; D remains ambiguous. For the CDR3, the DNA is TGTGCCAGCGCTGGGGAGAGAGTGTATGGCTACACCTTC. As protein: CASAGERVYGYTF.